This TCR beta chain was recorded in a study of shared clonotypes between healthy human individuals. Concerning this clone itself: The same CDR3 also results from other DNA sequences found in this sample.

CDR1 and CDR2 (germline): LNHDA, SQIVND (reference sequence). The CDR3 length is 15 residues. The V segment lost 4 bases and the J segment 0 bases; nucleotides outside the gene matches: 4. Naive CD8 isolation took CD45RO-negative cells positively selected for CCR7 and excluded terminally differentiated effector memory CD45RA+ cells. Clones were read by immunoSEQ multiplex PCR, and TCRdb kept only the in-frame ones, dropping some. The sample has about 2.1 million clones, 80% to 95% seen once; the top ten hold under 2%. This receptor was taken from a man in his late teens or twenties in good health. Some clones in this sample may be carry-over from other donors' samples. The chain recombines TRBV19 with TRBJ2-7, with TRBD1 identical over 9 bases. Sequenced sample: naive CD8+ T cells from PBMCs. The CDR3 region has the DNA TGTGCCAGTAGTAGGGACAGGGAAGGCTCCTACGAGCAGTACTTC. It yields the protein CASSRDREGSYEQYF.